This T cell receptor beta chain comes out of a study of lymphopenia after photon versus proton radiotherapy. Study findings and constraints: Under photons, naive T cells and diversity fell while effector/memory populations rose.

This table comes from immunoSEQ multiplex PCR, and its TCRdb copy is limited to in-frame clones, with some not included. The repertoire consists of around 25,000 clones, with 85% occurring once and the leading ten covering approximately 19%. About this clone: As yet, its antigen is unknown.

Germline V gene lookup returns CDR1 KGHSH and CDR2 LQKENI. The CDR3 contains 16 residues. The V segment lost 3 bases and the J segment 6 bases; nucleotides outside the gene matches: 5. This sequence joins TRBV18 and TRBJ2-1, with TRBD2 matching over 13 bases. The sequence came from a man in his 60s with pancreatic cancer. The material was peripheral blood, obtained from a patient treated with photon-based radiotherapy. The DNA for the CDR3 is TGTGCCAGCTCACCGCCTTGGACTAGCGGGGGCAATGAGCAGTTCTTC. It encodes CASSPPWTSGGNEQFF. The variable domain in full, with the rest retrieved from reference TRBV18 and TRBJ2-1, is NAGVMQNPRHLVRRRGQEARLRCSPMKGHSHVYWYRQLPEEGLKFMVYLQKENIIDESGMPKERFSAEFPKEGPSILRIQQVVRGDSAAYFCASSPPWTSGGNEQFFGPGTRLTVL.